A single sample gave rise to the 10 T cell receptor beta chains below, sequenced in a study of blood T cell repertoires in COVID-19. Libraries were prepared by immunoSEQ multiplex PCR; TCRdb keeps only in-frame clonotypes and omits some of them. Of a few hundred thousand clones in the sample, over 75% were seen once. Source material: PBMCs or T cells enriched from blood (not recorded which). The origin of the receptors is a man younger than 45 who had recovered from COVID-19.

The V and J genes are TRBV5-4 and TRBJ1-2; 7 nucleotides match TRBD1. V trimming: 0 bases; J trimming: 8 bases; junction bases outside the gene matches: 10. Germline CDR1 is SGHNT and CDR2 is YYREEE (reference sequence). This CDR3 region has 15 residues. The CDR3 sequence: CASSLGDSRSWGYTF. Here the CDR3 DNA reads TGTGCCAGCAGCTTGGGGGACAGCAGGTCATGGGGCTACACCTTC.

This chain links TRBV4-2 with TRBJ2-5, with D possibly TRBD1 on 6 matching bases. The germline CDR1 and CDR2 sequences are LGHNA and YNFKEQ. V lost 2 bases, J lost 5 bases, and 21 bases lay in between. CDR3 length equals 17 residues. The CDR3: CASSQTSRGGVGETQYF. In DNA form, the CDR3 reads TGTGCCAGCAGCCAAACATCCAGGGGTGGGGTTGGGGAGACCCAGTACTTC.

This rearrangement joins TRBV6-5 to TRBJ1-2; TRBD1 matches at 7 bases. The CDR3 has 13 amino acids. V dropped 6 bases and J dropped 7; count of bases not matched to a gene: 8. Germline CDR1 is MNHEY and CDR2 is SVGAGI. CDR3 protein: CASSPTGVGGYTF. The CDR3 bases are TGTGCCAGCAGCCCAACAGGGGTCGGTGGCTACACCTTC.

The chain links TRBV4-1 to TRBJ1-4; D unclear. Between the trimmed V and J ends, which lost 0 bases and 3 bases, there was a span of 11 bases. Germline V gene data show CDR1 as MGHRA and CDR2 as YSYEKL. CDR3 length: 16 amino acids. The DNA for the CDR3 is TGCGCCAGCAGCCAAGACTACTCCGGGGCTAATGAAAAACTGTTTTTT. It is translated as CASSQDYSGANEKLFF.

The gene calls are TRBV6-9 and TRBJ1-2; TRBD1 might be the D (5 bases). The V gene lost 6 bases and the J gene lost 0 bases, with 11 bases spanning the gap. The germline V gene has CDR1 MNHGY and CDR2 SVAAGI. The CDR3 runs to 14 residues. CDR3 nucleotides: TGTGCCAGCAGCCAGGGCGTCCCTAACTATGGCTACACCTTC. Its protein is CASSQGVPNYGYTF.

This chain connects TRBV19 to TRBJ1-1; TRBD1 aligns across 8 bases. The junction had 12 bases not matched to a gene; V was cut back by 2 bases and J by 10 bases. Germline CDR1 LNHDA, CDR2 SQIVND (reference sequence). This CDR3 has 15 amino acids. DNA for the CDR3: TGTGCCAGTAGTATACCCCCCGGACAGGGTGGTAGAGCTTTCTTT. This gives the protein CASSIPPGQGGRAFF.

V and J are TRBV19 and TRBJ1-1; D possibly corresponds to TRBD1 (5 bases). Trimming cost V 3 bases and J 5 bases, with 10 bases left between them. Germline loops: CDR1 LNHDA, CDR2 SQIVND (reference sequence). This CDR3 comprises 13 residues. The CDR3 here is CASSIRGKTEAFF. For the CDR3, the DNA is TGTGCCAGTAGTATTAGGGGCAAGACTGAAGCTTTCTTT. Together with reference TRBV19 and TRBJ1-1, the CDR3 gives the full variable domain: DGGITQSPKYLFRKEGQNVTLSCEQNLNHDAMYWYRQDPGQGLRLIYYSQIVNDFQKGDIAEGYSVSREKKESFPLTVTSAQKNPTAFYLCASSIRGKTEAFFGQGTRLTVV.

The J gene is TRBJ2-2, the V gene TRBV11-3, with a tentative D call TRBD1 (5 bases). CDR1 is SGHNT and CDR2 is YENEEA in the germline V gene. V shed 1 base and J shed 0 bases, with 9 bases lying between them. The CDR3 covers 16 residues. Here the CDR3 reads CASSLVQGSNTGELFF. The CDR3, as DNA: TGTGCCAGCAGCTTAGTTCAGGGATCGAACACCGGGGAGCTGTTTTTT.

J is TRBJ2-2 and V is TRBV7-2, with 12 bases identical to TRBD2. J gave up 4 bases and V 6 bases, and 6 bases lay outside the gene matches. The CDR3 has 16 amino acids. Germline lookup yields CDR1 SGHTA and CDR2 FQGNSA. CDR3: CASSQGLAGITGELFF. DNA of the CDR3: TGTGCCAGCAGTCAAGGACTAGCGGGGATCACCGGGGAGCTGTTTTTT.

Many counts were recorded for this clone. J is TRBJ2-7 and V is TRBV10-3, with D possibly matching TRBD1 (5 bases). V lost 7 bases, J lost 3 bases, and 10 bases lay in between. Germline V CDR1 and CDR2: ENHRY, SYGVKD. This CDR3 comprises 12 residues. Written as DNA, the CDR3 is TGTGCCATCATGACAGCAGGCTACGAGCAGTACTTC. Its protein product is CAIMTAGYEQYF.